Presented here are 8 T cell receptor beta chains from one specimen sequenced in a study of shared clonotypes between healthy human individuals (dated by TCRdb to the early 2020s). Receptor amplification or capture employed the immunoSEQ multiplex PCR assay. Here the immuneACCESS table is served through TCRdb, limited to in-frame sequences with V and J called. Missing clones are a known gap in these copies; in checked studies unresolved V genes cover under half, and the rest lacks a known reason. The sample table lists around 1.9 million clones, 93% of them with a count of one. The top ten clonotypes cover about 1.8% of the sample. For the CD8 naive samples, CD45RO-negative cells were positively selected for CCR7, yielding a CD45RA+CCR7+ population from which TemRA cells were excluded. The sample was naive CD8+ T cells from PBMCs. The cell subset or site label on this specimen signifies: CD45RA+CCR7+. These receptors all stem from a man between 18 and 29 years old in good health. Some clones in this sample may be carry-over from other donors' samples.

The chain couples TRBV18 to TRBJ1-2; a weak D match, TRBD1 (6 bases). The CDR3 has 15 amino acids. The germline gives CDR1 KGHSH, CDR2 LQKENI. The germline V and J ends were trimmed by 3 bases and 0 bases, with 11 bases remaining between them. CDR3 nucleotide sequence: TGTGCCAGCTCACCGTCCGGGACACCTAACTATGGCTACACCTTC. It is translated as CASSPSGTPNYGYTF.

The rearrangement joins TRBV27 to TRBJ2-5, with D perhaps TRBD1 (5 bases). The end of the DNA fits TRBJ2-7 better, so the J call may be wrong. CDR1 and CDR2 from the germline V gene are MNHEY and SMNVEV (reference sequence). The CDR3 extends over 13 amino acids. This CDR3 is CASSLGATYEQYF. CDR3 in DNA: TGTGCCAGCAGTCTTGGGGCAACCTACGAGCAGTACTTC.

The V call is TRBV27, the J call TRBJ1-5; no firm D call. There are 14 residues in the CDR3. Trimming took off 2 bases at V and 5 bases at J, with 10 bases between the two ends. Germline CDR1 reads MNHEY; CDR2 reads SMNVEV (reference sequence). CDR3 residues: CASSLVAGDQPQHF. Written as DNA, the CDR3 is TGTGCCAGCAGTTTAGTTGCCGGGGATCAGCCCCAGCATTTT.

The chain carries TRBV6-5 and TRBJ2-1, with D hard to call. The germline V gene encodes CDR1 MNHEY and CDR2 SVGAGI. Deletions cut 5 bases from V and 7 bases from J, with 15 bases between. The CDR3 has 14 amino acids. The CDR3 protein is CASSPGPVVNEQFF. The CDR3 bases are TGTGCCAGCAGTCCCGGGCCTGTAGTGAATGAGCAGTTCTTC.

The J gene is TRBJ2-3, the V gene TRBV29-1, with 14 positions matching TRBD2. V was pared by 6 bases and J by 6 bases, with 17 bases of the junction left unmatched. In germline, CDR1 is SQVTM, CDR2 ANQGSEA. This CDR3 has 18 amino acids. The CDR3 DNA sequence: TGCAGCGTCCATTCACTGGGACTAGCGGGAGCGACGGGGGATACGCAGTATTTT. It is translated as CSVHSLGLAGATGDTQYF.

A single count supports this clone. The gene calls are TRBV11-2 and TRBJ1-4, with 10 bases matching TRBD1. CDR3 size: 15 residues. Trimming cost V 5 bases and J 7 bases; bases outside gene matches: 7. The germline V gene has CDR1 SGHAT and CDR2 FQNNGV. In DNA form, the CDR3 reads TGTGCCAGCAGCCCCCGGACAGGGGGGGGTGAAAAACTGTTTTTT. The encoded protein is CASSPRTGGGEKLFF.

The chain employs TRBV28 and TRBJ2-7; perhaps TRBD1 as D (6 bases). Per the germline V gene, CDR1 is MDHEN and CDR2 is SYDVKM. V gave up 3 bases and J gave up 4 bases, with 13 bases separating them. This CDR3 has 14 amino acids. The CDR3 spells CASSFHGQTYEQYF. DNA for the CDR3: TGTGCCAGCAGTTTTCATGGACAGACATACGAGCAGTACTTC.

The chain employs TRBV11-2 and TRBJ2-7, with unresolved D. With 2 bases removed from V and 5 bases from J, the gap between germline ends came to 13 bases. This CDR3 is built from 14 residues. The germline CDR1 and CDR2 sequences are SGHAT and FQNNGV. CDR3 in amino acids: CASSLLPASDEQYF. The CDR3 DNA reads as TGTGCCAGCAGCTTACTCCCGGCGAGCGACGAGCAGTACTTC.